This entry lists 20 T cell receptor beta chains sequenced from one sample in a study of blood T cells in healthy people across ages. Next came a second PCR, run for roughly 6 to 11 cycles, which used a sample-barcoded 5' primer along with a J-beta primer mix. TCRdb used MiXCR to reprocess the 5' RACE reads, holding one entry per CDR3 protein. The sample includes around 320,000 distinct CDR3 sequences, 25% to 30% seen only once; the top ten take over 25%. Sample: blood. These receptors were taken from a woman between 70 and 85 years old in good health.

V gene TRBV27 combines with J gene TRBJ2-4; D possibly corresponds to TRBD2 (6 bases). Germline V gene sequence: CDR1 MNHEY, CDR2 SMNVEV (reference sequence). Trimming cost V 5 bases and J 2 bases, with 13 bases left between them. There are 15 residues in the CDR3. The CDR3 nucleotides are TGTGCCAGCAGTCTAAATGGAGGGACCAAAAACATTCAGTACTTC. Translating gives CASSLNGGTKNIQYF.

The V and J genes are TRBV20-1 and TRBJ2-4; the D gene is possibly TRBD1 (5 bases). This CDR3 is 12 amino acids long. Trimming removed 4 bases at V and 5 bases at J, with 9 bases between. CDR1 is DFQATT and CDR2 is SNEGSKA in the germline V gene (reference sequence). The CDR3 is CSATDRQNIQYF. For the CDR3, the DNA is TGCAGTGCTACTGACAGACAAAACATTCAGTACTTC.

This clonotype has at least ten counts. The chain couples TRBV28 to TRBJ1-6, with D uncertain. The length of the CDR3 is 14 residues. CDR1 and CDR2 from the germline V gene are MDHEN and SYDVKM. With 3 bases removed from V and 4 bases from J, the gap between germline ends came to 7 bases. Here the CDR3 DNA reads TGTGCCAGCAGTTTGACGCGGTATAATTCACCCCTCCACTTT. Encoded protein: CASSLTRYNSPLHF. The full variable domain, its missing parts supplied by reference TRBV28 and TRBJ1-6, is DVKVTQSSRYLVKRTGEKVFLECVQDMDHENMFWYRQDPGLGLRLIYFSYDVKMKEKGDIPEGYSVSREKKERFSLILESASTNQTSMYLCASSLTRYNSPLHFGNGTRLTVT.

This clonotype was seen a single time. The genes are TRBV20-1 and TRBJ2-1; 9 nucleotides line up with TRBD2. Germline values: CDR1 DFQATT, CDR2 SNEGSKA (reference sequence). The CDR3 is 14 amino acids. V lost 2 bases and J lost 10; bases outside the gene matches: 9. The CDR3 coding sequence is TGCAGTGCTAGACTAGCGGGAAGGGGGGAAGAGCAGTTCTTC. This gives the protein CSARLAGRGEEQFF.

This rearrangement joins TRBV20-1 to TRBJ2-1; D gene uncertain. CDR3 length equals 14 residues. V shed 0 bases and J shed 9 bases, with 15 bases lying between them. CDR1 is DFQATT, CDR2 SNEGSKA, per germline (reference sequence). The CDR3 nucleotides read TGCAGTGCTAGAGATTTAGGCTTGTGGGGTGAGCAGTTCTTC. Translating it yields CSARDLGLWGEQFF.

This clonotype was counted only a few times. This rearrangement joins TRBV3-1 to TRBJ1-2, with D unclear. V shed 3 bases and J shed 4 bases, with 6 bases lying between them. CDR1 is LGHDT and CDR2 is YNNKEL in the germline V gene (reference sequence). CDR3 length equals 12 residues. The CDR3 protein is CASSQLSYGYTF. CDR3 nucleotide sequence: TGTGCCAGCAGCCAGCTTAGCTATGGCTACACCTTC.

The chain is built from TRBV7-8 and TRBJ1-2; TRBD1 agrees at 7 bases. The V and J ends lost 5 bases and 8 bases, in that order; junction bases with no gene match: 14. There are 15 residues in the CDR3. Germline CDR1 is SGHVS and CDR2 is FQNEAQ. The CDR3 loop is CASSREGGRAAGYTF. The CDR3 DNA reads TGTGCCAGCAGCCGTGAAGGGGGCAGGGCGGCGGGCTACACCTTC.

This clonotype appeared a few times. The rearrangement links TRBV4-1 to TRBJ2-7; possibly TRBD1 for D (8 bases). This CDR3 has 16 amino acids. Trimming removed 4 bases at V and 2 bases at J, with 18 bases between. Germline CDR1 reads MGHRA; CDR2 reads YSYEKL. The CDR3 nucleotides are TGCGCCAGCAGCCCACGGACAGGGAGGGCCCCCTACGAGCAGTACTTC. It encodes CASSPRTGRAPYEQYF.

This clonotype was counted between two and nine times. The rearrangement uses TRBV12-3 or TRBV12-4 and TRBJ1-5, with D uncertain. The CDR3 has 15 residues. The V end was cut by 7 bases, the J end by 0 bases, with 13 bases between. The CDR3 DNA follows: TGTGCCAGCACCGCGGGCCGCGGTAGCAATCAGCCCCAGCATTTT. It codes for CASTAGRGSNQPQHF.

The DNA of the CDR3 is TGTGCCAGCAGCTTGTTCTCAGGGAACGGCTACGAGCAGTACTTC. Its translation is CASSLFSGNGYEQYF. The V and J genes are TRBV5-6 and TRBJ2-5, with D perhaps TRBD1 (5 bases). The DNA end lines up better with TRBJ2-7; the J call may be wrong. CDR3 size: 15 residues. Germline V gives CDR1 SGHDT, CDR2 YYEEEE.

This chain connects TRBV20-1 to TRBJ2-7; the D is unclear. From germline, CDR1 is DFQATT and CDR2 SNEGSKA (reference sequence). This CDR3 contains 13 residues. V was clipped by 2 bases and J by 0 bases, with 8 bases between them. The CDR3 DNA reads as TGCAGTGCTAGATCTCTGAGCTCCTACGAGCAGTACTTC. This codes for CSARSLSSYEQYF.

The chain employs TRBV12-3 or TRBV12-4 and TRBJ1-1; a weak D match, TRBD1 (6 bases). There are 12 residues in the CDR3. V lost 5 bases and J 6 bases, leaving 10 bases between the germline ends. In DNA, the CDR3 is TGTGCCAGCAGTCCGACAGGCCCTGAAGCTTTCTTT. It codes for CASSPTGPEAFF.

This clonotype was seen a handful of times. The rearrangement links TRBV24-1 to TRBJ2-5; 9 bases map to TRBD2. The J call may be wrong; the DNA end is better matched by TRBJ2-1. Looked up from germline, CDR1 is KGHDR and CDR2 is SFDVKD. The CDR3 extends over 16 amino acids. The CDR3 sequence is CATSDMGSGRNNEQFF. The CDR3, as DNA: TGTGCCACCAGTGATATGGGTAGCGGGAGAAACAATGAGCAGTTCTTC.

The CDR3 sequence is CASSDRGAGSYNEQFF. The CDR3 DNA is TGTGCCAGCAGCGATCGGGGCGCCGGCTCCTACAATGAGCAGTTCTTC. The V and J genes are TRBV9 and TRBJ2-1, with D perhaps given as TRBD1 or TRBD2 (5 bases each). The germline gives CDR1 SGDLS, CDR2 YYNGEE. Trimming stripped 3 bases from V and 0 bases from J, with 13 bases between. CDR3 length: 16 amino acids.

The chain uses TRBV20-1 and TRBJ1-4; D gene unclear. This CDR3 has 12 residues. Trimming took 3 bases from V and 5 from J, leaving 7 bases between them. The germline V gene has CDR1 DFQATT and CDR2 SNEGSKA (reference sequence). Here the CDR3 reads CSASDINEKLFF. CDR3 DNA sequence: TGCAGTGCTAGCGATATCAATGAAAAACTGTTTTTT.

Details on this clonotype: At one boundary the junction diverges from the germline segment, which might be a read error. The CDR3 sequence: CASSPRERDRGGNQPQRF. The CDR3 region has the DNA TGTGCCAGCAGTCCCCGCGAAAGGGACAGGGGAGGCAATCAGCCCCAGCGTTTT. The chain is built from TRBV27 and TRBJ1-5; TRBD1 agrees at 10 bases. Germline CDR1 is MNHEY and CDR2 is SMNVEV (reference sequence). This CDR3 is 18 amino acids long.

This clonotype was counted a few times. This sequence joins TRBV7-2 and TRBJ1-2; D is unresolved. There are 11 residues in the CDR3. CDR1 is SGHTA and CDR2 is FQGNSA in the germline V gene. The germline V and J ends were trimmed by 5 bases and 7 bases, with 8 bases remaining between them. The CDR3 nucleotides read TGTGCCAGCAGCACCAGGCTTGGCTACACCTTC. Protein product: CASSTRLGYTF.

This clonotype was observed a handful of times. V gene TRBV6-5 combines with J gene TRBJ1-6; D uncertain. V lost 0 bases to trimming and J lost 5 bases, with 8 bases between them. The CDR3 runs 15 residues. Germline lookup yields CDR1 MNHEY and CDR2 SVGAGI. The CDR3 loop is CASSYSLQHNSPLHF. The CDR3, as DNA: TGTGCCAGCAGTTACTCACTACAGCATAATTCACCCCTCCACTTT.

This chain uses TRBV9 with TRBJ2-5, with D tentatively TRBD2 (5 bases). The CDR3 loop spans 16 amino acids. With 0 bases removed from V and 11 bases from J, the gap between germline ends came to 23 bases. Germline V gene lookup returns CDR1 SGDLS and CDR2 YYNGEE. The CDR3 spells CASSVGGLAGGKEQYF. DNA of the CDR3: TGTGCCAGCAGCGTAGGCGGGCTAGCAGGAGGTAAAGAGCAGTACTTC.

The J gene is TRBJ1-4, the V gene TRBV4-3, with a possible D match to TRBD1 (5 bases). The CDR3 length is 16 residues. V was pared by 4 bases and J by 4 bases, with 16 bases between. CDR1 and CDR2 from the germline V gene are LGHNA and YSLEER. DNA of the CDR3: TGCGCCAGCAGCCCACAGGTGTGGGTTCGTAATGAAAAACTGTTTTTT. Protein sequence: CASSPQVWVRNEKLFF.